The sequence of this T cell receptor beta chain was determined in a study of blood T cell repertoires in COVID-19. Overall study: Spain, Italy and the United States supplied samples that represented acute and convalescent COVID-19.

Trimming took 2 bases from V and 0 from J, leaving 11 bases between them. The CDR3 consists of 16 residues. Germline assignment: CDR1 MNHEY and CDR2 SMNVEV (reference sequence). Generated by immunoSEQ multiplex PCR, the TCRdb table keeps only in-frame clones and is missing some. The repertoire holds a few hundred thousand clones, approximately 85% seen once, with under 2.5% in the top ten. Sequencing was done on a sample of PBMCs or T cells enriched from blood (not recorded which). The origin of this receptor is a man in his thirties or forties who had recovered from COVID-19. The gene calls are TRBV27 and TRBJ2-1; maybe TRBD1 (6 bases). DNA for the CDR3: TGTGCCAGCAGTTTAATGGGACAACCCTCCTACAATGAGCAGTTCTTC. Protein sequence: CASSLMGQPSYNEQFF.